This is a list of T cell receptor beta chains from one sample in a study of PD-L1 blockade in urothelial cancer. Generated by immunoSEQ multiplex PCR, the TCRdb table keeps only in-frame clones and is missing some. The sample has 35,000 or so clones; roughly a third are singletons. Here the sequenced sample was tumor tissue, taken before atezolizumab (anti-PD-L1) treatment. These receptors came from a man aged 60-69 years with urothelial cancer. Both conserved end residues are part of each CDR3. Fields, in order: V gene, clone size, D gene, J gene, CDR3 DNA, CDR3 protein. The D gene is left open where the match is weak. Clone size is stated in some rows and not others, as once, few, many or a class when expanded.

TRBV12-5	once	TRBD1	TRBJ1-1	TGTGCTAGTGCCCTCACGACAGGGGGCACTGAAGCTTTCTTT	CASALTTGGTEAFF
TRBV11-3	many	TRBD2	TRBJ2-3	TGTGCCAGCAGCTTTACCGGGACAGGGGGACTAGCGGGAAGCACAGATACGCAGTATTTT	CASSFTGTGGLAGSTDTQYF
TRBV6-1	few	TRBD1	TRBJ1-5	TGTGCCAGCAGTGAAGCACTAACAGGGGGCCGCAATCAGCCCCAGCATTTT	CASSEALTGGRNQPQHF
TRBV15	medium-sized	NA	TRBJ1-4	TGTGCCACCAGCGGGGGGTCGAGGGGTACTAATGAAAAACTGTTTTTT	CATSGGSRGTNEKLFF
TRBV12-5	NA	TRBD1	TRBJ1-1	TGTGCTAGTGGTTTGCCAAACAGGGGGGACACTGAAGCTTTCTTT	CASGLPNRGDTEAFF
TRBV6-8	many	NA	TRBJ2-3	TGTGCCAGCAGTGACTCAGGACGCACAGATACGCAGTATTTT	CASSDSGRTDTQYF
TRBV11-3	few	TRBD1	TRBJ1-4	TGTGCCAGCAGCTTACAGACAGGGGCAACTAATGAAAAACTGTTTTTT	CASSLQTGATNEKLFF
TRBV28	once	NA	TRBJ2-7	TGTGCCAGCAGTTCGGGCAGGGTCGGCTGGTACGAGCAGTACTTC	CASSSGRVGWYEQYF
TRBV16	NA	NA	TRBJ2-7	TGTGCCAGCAGCCAATCGCGACTCCTCCGCGAGCAGTACTTC	CASSQSRLLREQYF
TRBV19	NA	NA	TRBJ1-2	TGTGCCAGTAGTATAGTCTCGGGGCCCGGCTACACCTTC	CASSIVSGPGYTF
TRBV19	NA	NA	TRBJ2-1	TGTGCCAGTATGGAGGGACCCTCCTACAATGAGCAGTTCTTC	CASMEGPSYNEQFF
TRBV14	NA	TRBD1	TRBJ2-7	TGTGCCAGCAGCAACCTGGACAGGGTCGAGCAGTACTTC	CASSNLDRVEQYF
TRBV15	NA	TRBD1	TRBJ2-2	TGTGCCACCAGGGACAGGGCGAGCAGGGGGGAGCTGTTTTTT	CATRDRASRGELFF
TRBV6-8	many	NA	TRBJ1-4	TGTGCCAGCAGTTCAACTAATGAAAAACTGTTTTTT	CASSSTNEKLFF
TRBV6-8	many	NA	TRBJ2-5	TGTGCCAGCAACCCCAGCGGTGCAGGCCTAGAGACCCAGTACTTC	CASNPSGAGLETQYF
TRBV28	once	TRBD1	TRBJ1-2	TGTGCCAGCAGTCTGTCGGGACAGGTTTTTTTTGGCTACACCTTC	CASSLSGQVFFGYTF
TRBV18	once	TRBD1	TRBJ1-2	TGTGCCAGCTCACCACCTGGGGACAGGGCTGGCTACACCTTC	CASSPPGDRAGYTF
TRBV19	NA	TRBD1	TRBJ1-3	TGTGCCAGTAGTATAGTTCGACAGGGAGGAAACACCATATATTTT	CASSIVRQGGNTIYF
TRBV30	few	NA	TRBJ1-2	TGTGCCTGGAGCCGGGGGACCGACTATGGCTACACCTTC	CAWSRGTDYGYTF
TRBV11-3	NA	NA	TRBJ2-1	TGTGCCAGCAGCCGGACAGCCGCCTACAATGAGCAGTTCTTC	CASSRTAAYNEQFF
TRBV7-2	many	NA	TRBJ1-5	TGTGCCAGCAGCATCAATAGTGGCCAGCCCCAGCATTTT	CASSINSGQPQHF
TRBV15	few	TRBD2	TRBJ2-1	TGTGCCACCAGTCGTACGGCGGGGGGAATCGGTGAGCAGTTCTTC	CATSRTAGGIGEQFF
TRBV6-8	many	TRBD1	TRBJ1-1	TGTGCCAGCAGTGTCTCCGGGACAGGGGCCATGAACACTGAAGCTTTCTTT	CASSVSGTGAMNTEAFF
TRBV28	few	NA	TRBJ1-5	TGTGCCAGCACCGAACATGGGTATAGCAATCAGCCCCAGCATTTT	CASTEHGYSNQPQHF
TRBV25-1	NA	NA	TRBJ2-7	TGTGCCAGCAGTGAAGGGACCCTCCTTGTCAAAAACGAGCAGTACTTC	CASSEGTLLVKNEQYF
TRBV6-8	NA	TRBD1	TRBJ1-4	TGTGCCAGCAGTCGACAGGGGTCGCTGGGAGAAAAACTGTTTTTT	CASSRQGSLGEKLFF
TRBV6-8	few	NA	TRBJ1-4	TGTGCCAGCAGTCGTGTTAATGAAAAACTGTTTTTT	CASSRVNEKLFF
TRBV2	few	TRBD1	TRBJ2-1	TGTGCCAGCAGCGATGACAGGGTCCCCTACAATGAGCAGTTCTTC	CASSDDRVPYNEQFF
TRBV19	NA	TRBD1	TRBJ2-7	TGTGCCAGTAGTATAGAAGGGACAGGGGGACACGAGCAGTACTTC	CASSIEGTGGHEQYF
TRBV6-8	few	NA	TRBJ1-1	TGTGCCAGCCGACGCCGCCGGGACGTCATGAACACTGAAGCTTTCTTT	CASRRRRDVMNTEAFF
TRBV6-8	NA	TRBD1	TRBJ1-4	TGTGCCATCAGGGCTGAAGACAGGGGATCTAATGAAAAACTGTTTTTT	CAIRAEDRGSNEKLFF
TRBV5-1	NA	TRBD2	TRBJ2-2	TGCGCCAGCAGCTCGAGAGGGGAGCGGGGGATGAACACCGGGGAGCTGTTTTTT	CASSSRGERGMNTGELFF
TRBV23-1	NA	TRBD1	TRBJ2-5	TGCGCCAGCAGCTACGTAACAGGGGGCAGGGAGACCCAGTACTTC	CASSYVTGGRETQYF
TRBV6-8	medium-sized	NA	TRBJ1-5	TGTGCCAGCAGTATTCGGACAAAGGATCAGCCCCAGCATTTT	CASSIRTKDQPQHF
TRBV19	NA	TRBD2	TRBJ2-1	TGTGCCAGTAGTATCTTTGCGGGAGTGGGGAATGAGCAGTTCTTC	CASSIFAGVGNEQFF
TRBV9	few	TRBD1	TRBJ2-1	TGTGCCAGCAGCTTCCTGACGTTGGCAGGGGGAAACAATGAGCAGTTCTTC	CASSFLTLAGGNNEQFF
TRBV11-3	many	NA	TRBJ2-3	TGTGCCAGCAGCTCACTTCCGGGACGGGGCACAGATACGCAGTATTTT	CASSSLPGRGTDTQYF
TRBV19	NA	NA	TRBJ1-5	TGTGCCAGTAGTCCAACGACAGGTTACGGCAATCAGCCCCAGCATTTT	CASSPTTGYGNQPQHF
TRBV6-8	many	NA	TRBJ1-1	TGTGCCAGCAGTTACTCTCGGGCCCCGAGCACTGAAGCTTTCTTT	CASSYSRAPSTEAFF
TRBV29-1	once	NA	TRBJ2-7	TGCAGCGTCCTAACCCCTAGTTCCGAGCAGTACTTC	CSVLTPSSEQYF
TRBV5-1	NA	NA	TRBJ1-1	TGCGCCAGCAGCTTCCGGACGGACATGAACACTGAAGCTTTCTTT	CASSFRTDMNTEAFF
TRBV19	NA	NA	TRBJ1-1	TGTGCCAGTAGTAAGGGTGGGGGCACTGAAGCTTTCTTT	CASSKGGGTEAFF
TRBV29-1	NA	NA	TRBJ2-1	TGCAGCGTCCGTCCCAGGGGTTACTCCTACAATGAGCAGTTCTTC	CSVRPRGYSYNEQFF
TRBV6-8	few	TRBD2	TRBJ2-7	TGTGCCAGCAGACGCGGGGGGCAGCGGGTCACCGAGCAGTACTTC	CASRRGGQRVTEQYF
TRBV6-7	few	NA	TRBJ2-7	TGTGCCAGCACCCTGGGCAGGAACTACGAGCAGTACTTC	CASTLGRNYEQYF
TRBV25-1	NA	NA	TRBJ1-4	TGTGCCAGCAGTTCCCTGACAGCCCCAACTAATGAAAAACTGTTTTTT	CASSSLTAPTNEKLFF